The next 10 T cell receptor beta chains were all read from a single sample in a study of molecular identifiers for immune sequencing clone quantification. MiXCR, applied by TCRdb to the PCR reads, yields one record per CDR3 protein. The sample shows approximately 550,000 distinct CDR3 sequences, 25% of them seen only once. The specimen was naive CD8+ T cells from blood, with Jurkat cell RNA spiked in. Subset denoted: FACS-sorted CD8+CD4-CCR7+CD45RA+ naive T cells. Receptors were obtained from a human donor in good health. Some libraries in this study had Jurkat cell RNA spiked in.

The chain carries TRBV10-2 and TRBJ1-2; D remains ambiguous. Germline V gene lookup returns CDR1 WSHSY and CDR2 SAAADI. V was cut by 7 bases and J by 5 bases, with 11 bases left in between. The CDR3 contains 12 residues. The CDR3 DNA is TGCGCCAGCACTCTCAATGGTTATGGCTACACCTTC. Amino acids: CASTLNGYGYTF.

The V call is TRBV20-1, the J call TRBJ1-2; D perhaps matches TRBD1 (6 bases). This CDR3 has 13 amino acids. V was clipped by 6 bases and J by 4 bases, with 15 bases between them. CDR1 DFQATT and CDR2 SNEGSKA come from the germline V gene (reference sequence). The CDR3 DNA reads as TGCAGTGCCCGTGAGACAGGAGGCTATGGCTACACCTTC. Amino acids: CSARETGGYGYTF.

CDR3 bases: TGCAGTGCTGCCGGGACAGGGTTTGGCACAGATACGCAGTATTTT. Residues: CSAAGTGFGTDTQYF. This rearrangement joins TRBV20-1 to TRBJ2-3; 9 bases agree with TRBD1. Germline trimming cut 5 bases from V and 1 base from J; bases unmatched to any gene: 7. This CDR3 spans 15 amino acids. Germline loops: CDR1 DFQATT, CDR2 SNEGSKA (reference sequence).

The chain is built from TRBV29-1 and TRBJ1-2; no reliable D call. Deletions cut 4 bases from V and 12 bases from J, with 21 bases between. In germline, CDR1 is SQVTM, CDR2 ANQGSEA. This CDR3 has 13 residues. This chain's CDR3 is CSVVAREPGYHTF. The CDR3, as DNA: TGCAGCGTTGTGGCCCGGGAGCCTGGCTATCACACCTTC.

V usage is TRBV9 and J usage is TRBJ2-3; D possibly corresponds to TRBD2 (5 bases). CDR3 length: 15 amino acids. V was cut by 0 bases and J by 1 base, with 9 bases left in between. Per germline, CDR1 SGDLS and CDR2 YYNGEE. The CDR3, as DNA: TGTGCCAGCAGCGTAGGTGTTAGCGGCACAGATACGCAGTATTTT. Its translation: CASSVGVSGTDTQYF.

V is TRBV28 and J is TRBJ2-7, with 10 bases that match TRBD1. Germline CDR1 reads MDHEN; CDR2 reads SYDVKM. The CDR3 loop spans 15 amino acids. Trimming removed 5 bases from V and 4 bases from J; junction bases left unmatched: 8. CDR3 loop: CASSTLTGGGYEQYF. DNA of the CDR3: TGTGCCAGCAGTACGCTGACAGGGGGCGGATACGAGCAGTACTTC.

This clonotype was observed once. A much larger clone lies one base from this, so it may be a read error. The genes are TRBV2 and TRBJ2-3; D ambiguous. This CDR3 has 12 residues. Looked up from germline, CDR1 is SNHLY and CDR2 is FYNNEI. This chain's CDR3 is CASSDQSDTQCF. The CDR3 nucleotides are TGTGCCAGCAGTGATCAATCGGATACGCAGTGTTTT.

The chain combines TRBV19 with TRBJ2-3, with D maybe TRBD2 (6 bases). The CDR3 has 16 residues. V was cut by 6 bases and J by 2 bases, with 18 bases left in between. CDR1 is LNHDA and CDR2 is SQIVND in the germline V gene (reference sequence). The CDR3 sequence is CASSPFSGLDTDTQYF. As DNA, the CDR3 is TGTGCCAGTAGCCCATTTTCGGGACTCGACACAGATACGCAGTATTTT.

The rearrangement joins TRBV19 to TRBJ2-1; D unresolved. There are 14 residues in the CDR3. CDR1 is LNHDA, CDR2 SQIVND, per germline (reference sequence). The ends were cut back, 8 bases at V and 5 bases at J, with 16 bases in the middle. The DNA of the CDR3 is TGTGCCAGTTCCATCCCACTCCAGCACAATGAGCAGTTCTTC. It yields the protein CASSIPLQHNEQFF.

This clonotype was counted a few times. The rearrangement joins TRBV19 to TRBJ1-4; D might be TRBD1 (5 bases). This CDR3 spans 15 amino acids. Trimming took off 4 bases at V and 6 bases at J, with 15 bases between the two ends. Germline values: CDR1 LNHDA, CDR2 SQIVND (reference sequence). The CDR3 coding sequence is TGTGCCAGTAGTACGACGGGACTCGGCCATGAAAAACTGTTTTTT. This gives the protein CASSTTGLGHEKLFF.